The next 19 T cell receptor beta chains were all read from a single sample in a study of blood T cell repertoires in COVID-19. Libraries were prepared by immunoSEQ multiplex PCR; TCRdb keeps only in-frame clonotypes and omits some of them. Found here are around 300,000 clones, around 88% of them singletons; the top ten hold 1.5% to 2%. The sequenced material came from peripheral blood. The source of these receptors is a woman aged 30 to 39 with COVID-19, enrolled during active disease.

CDR3 residues: CASSYSAGELYGYTF. CDR3 in DNA: TGTGCCAGCAGTTACTCCGCAGGGGAGCTGTATGGCTACACCTTC. This chain connects TRBV6-5 to TRBJ1-2; D perhaps matches TRBD1 (6 bases). This CDR3 is built from 15 residues. CDR1 and CDR2 from the germline V gene are MNHEY and SVGAGI. Trimming removed 0 bases from V and 5 bases from J, with 13 bases in between.

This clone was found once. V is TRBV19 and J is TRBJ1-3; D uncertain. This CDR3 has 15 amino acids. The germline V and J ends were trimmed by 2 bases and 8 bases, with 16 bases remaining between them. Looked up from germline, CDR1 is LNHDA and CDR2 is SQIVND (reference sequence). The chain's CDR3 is CASSILVEFFYTIYF. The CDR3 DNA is TGTGCCAGTAGTATATTGGTAGAGTTCTTTTACACCATATATTTT. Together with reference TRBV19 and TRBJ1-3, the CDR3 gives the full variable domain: DGGITQSPKYLFRKEGQNVTLSCEQNLNHDAMYWYRQDPGQGLRLIYYSQIVNDFQKGDIAEGYSVSREKKESFPLTVTSAQKNPTAFYLCASSILVEFFYTIYFGEGSWLTVV.

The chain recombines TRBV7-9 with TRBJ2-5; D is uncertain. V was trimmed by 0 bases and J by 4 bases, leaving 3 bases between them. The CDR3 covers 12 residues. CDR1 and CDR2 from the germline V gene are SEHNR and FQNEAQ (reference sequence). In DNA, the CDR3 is TGTGCCAGCAGCTTAGCCAGAGAGACCCAGTACTTC. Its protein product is CASSLARETQYF. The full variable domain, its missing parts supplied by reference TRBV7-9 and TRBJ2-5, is DTGVSQNPRHKITKRGQNVTFRCDPISEHNRLYWYRQTLGQGPEFLTYFQNEAQLEKSRLLSDRFSAERPKGSFSTLEIQRTEQGDSAMYLCASSLARETQYFGPGTRLLVL.

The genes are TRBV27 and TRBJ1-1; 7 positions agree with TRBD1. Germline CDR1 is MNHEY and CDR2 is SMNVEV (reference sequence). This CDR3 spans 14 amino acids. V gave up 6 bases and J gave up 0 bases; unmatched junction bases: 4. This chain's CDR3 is CASSWTGMNTEAFF. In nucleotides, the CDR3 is TGTGCCAGCAGCTGGACAGGCATGAACACTGAAGCTTTCTTT.

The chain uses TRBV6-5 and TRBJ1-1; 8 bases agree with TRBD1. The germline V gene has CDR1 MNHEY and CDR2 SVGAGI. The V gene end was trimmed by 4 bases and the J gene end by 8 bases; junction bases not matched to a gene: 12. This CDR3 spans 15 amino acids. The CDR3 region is CASSSFPTDRDEAFF. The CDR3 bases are TGTGCCAGCAGTTCCTTTCCCACGGACAGGGACGAAGCTTTCTTT.

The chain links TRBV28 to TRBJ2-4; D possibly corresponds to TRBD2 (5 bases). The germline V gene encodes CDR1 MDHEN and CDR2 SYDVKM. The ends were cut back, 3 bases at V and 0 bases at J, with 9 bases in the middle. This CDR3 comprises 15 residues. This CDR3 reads CASSFPGEAKNIQYF. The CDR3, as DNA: TGTGCCAGCAGTTTCCCCGGGGAAGCCAAAAACATTCAGTACTTC.

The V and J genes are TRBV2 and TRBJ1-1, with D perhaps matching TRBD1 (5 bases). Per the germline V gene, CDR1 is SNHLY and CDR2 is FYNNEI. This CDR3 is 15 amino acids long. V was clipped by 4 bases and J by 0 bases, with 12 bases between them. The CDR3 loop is CASSVRVGMNTEAFF. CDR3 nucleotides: TGTGCCAGCAGTGTCAGGGTAGGCATGAACACTGAAGCTTTCTTT.

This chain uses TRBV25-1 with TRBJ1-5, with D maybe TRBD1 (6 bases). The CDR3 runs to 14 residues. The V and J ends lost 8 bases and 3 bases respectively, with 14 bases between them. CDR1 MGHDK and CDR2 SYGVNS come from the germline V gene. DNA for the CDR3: TGTGCCAGCGGATCAGGGGCTCCCAATCAGCCCCAGCATTTT. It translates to CASGSGAPNQPQHF. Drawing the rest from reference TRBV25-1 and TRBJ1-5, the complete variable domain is EADIYQTPRYLVIGTGKKITLECSQTMGHDKMYWYQQDPGMELHLIHYSYGVNSTEKGDLSSESTVSRIRTEHFPLTLESARPSHTSQYLCASGSGAPNQPQHFGDGTRLSIL.

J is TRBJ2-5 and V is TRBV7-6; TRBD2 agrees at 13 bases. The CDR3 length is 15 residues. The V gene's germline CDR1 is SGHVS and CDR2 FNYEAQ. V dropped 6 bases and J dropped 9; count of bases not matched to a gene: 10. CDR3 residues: CASSRTSGGPFSQYF. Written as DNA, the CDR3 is TGTGCCAGCAGTCGGACTAGCGGGGGCCCCTTTTCCCAGTACTTC. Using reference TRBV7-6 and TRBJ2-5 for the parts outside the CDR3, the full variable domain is GAGVSQSPRYKVTKRGQDVALRCDPISGHVSLYWYRQALGQGPEFLTYFNYEAQQDKSGLPNDRFSAERPEGSISTLTIQRTEQRDSAMYRCASSRTSGGPFSQYFGPGTRLLVL.

DNA of the CDR3: TGTGCCAGCAGTACCCAGGGCGATACGCAGTATTTT. Translated, it gives CASSTQGDTQYF. The chain recombines TRBV2 with TRBJ2-3, with a possible D match to TRBD1 (5 bases). The CDR3 has 12 residues. Trimming shortened V by 5 bases and J by 6 bases, and 9 bases separated the two germline ends. The germline V gene has CDR1 SNHLY and CDR2 FYNNEI.

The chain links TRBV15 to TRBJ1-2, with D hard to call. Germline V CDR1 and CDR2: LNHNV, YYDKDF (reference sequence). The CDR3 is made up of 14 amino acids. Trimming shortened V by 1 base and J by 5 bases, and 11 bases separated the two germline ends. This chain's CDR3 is CATSRAPTPYGYTF. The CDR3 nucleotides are TGTGCCACCAGCAGAGCCCCCACTCCTTATGGCTACACCTTC. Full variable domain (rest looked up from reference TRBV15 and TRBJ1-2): DAMVIQNPRYQVTQFGKPVTLSCSQTLNHNVMYWYQQKSSQAPKLLFHYYDKDFNNEADTPDNFQSRRPNTSFCFLDIRSPGLGDTAMYLCATSRAPTPYGYTFGSGTRLTVV.

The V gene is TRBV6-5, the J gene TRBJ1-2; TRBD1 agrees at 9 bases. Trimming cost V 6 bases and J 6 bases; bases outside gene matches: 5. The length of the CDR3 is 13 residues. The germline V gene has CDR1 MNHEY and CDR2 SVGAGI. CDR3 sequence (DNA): TGTGCCAGCAGAGAGGACAGGGGCGATGGCTACACCTTC. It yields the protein CASREDRGDGYTF.

For the CDR3, the DNA is TGTGCCTGGAGTGACATAGCGGGGGGGCAAGATACGCAGTATTTT. Translation: CAWSDIAGGQDTQYF. The chain joins TRBV30 to TRBJ2-3, with 11 positions matching TRBD2. The CDR3 extends over 15 amino acids. The trim removed 1 base at V and 5 bases at J, leaving 5 bases unmatched. Germline V CDR1 and CDR2: GTSNPN, SVGIG (reference sequence).

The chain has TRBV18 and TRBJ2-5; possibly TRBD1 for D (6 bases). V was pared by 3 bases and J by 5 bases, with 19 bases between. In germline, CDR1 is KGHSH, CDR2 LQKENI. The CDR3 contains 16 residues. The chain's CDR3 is CASSPLGQPNGETQYF. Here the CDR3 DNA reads TGTGCCAGCTCACCCCTAGGACAGCCTAATGGGGAGACCCAGTACTTC.

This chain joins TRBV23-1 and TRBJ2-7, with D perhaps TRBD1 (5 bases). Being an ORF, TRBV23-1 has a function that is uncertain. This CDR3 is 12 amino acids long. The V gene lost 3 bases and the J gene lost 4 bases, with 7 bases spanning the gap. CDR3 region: CASSHQGYEQYF. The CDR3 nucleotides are TGCGCCAGCAGTCACCAGGGTTACGAGCAGTACTTC.

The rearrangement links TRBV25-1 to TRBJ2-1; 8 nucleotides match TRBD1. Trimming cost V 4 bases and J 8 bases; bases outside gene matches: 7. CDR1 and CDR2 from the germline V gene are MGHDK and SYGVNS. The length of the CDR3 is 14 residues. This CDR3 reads CASSVSRGRDEQFF. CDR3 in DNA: TGTGCCAGCAGTGTAAGCAGGGGGCGAGATGAGCAGTTCTTC. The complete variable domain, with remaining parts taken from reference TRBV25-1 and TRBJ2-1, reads EADIYQTPRYLVIGTGKKITLECSQTMGHDKMYWYQQDPGMELHLIHYSYGVNSTEKGDLSSESTVSRIRTEHFPLTLESARPSHTSQYLCASSVSRGRDEQFFGPGTRLTVL.

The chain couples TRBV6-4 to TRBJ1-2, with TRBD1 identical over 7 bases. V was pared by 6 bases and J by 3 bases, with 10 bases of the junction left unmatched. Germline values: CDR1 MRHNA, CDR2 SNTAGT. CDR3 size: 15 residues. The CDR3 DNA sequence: TGTGCCAGCAGAACGTCTGACAGGGATTACTATGGCTACACCTTC. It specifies CASRTSDRDYYGYTF.

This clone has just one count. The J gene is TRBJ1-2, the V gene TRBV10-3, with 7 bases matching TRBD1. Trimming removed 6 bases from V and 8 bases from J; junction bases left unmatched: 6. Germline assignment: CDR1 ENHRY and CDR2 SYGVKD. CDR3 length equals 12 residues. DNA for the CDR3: TGTGCCATCAGGGATACAGGGGAGGGCTACACCTTC. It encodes CAIRDTGEGYTF.

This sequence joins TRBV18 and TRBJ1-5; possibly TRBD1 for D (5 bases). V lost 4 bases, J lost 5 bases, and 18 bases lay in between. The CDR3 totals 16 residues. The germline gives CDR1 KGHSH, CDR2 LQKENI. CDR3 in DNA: TGTGCCAGCTCACAGACGGGACTTGGCCTTGATCAGCCCCAGCATTTT. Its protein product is CASSQTGLGLDQPQHF.